This T cell receptor (beta chain) derives from a study of beta chain features in type 1 diabetes (dated by TCRdb to the late 2010s). With regard to the full study: No differences in mean age, gender distribution, total cell number or subset yield were found between patients and healthy donors. In the study, TCRB repertoires of sorted circulating CD4+ T cell subsets from recently diagnosed type 1 diabetes patients were compared with those of matched healthy donors. A total of just under 110,000,000 sorted cells were examined across all samples, and RNA yield correlated strongly with the number of cells per subset. Regulatory and stem cell-like memory subsets were obtained from only 8 patients and roughly 8 healthy donors, while naive and central memory subsets were obtained from all 30 or so donors.

This clone turned up a few times. Which antigen it targets is not known. Per-base qualities were not stored, and no clone one base away is much larger. From each donor, a single peripheral blood sample of about 110 mL on average was drawn into heparinised tubes. A BD FACSAria II was used to sort naive, central memory, regulatory and stem cell-like memory CD4+ T cells with a panel that included CD45RO, CCR7, CD25, CD127, CD95 and CD27. A purity above 95% was achieved for all sorted populations. PBMCs were separated immediately by Lymphoprep density gradient centrifugation and were stained directly, without being cultured. Samples were stained and sorted in pairs, with one healthy donor and one patient per experiment, so that batch effects were minimized. The entire amount of isolated RNA was reverse transcribed using the High Capacity cDNA Reverse Transcription Kit, so the sequenced TCRB transcripts were expressed ones. Naive, central memory and regulatory T cell samples underwent deep immunoSEQ sequencing, averaging about 3.3 million total reads per sample. Sorted cells were lysed in RLT buffer, and RNA was extracted using DNase-treated RNeasy Micro or Mini kits according to cell number. To prevent cross-contamination, every cell subset was processed on its own, while patient and healthy donor samples were processed together. Using the immunoSEQ multiplex PCR, TCRB sequences were amplified from cDNA into 87-bp fragments spanning the CDR3 region. The amplicons were sequenced using the Illumina HiSeq platform. In the source study's methods: PCR bias was computationally corrected using synthetic template baselines, reads within Hamming distance 2 were collapsed, and singletons that could not be merged were discarded. Reads were aligned against IMGT to assign V, D and J genes, CDR3 length and insertions or deletions at six rearrangement sites. Clonotype counts were normalized to sorted cell number within each subset before computing true diversity and Gini coefficients with the tcR R package. Repertoire sharing was quantified using the overlap coefficient calculated on TCRB nucleotide sequences. As a proxy for the pre-selection repertoire, out-of-frame TCRB sequences from naive cells were analyzed. The source is immuneACCESS, and TCRdb retained only in-frame sequences with V and J called. Part of the clones is not carried over; for the studies checked, unresolved V genes explain less than half of this, and the remainder is unexplained. V, J and clone size derive from that table, while D and trimming were established from the DNA sequence. The sample contains about 230,000 clones, roughly 17% of them found a single time. The top ten hold 0.07% to 0.095% of the sample.

The paper as a whole reports these results and caveats: Naive, central memory and regulatory TCRB repertoires appeared to be more similar among patients than among healthy donors. Because cDNA was sequenced instead of genomic DNA, activated cells with high expression could be over-represented, although the groups did not differ in activation or CD3 levels. In all four CD4+ subsets, TCRB CDR3 length was moderately but significantly shorter in type 1 diabetes patients. PCR might favor shorter templates, but patient and control samples were amplified and corrected together, so any skew would affect both groups equally. Fewer insertions and more nucleotide deletions at VDJ recombination sites were observed in patients with type 1 diabetes, implying thymic rearrangement abnormalities. Because the HLA sub-analyses included only small numbers of individuals, any influence of HLA type on TCRB rearrangement was left unresolved.

CDR1 KGHSH and CDR2 LQKENI were looked up in the germline V gene. The CDR3 runs 17 amino acids, cysteine and phenylalanine included. The only DNA kept is the CDR3, 51 bases in frame from the first base. V lost 0 bases and J lost 3 bases; the stretch between them is 12 bases long. The receptor was isolated from a man aged 30 to 45 with type 1 diabetes. The chain joins TRBV18 to TRBJ2-6; TRBD2 is a weak D gene call, 6 bases matching. Sequencing input: naive CD4+ T cells from blood. According to the study, the label for this sample's cell subset or site signals: true naive CD4+ T cells. The CDR3: CASSPPPGGDGANVLTF. In nucleotides, the sequence is TGTGCCAGCTCACCACCTCCCGGCGGGGATGGGGCCAACGTCCTGACTTTC.